This TCR beta chain came from a study of shared clonotypes between healthy human individuals. Study results and limitations: Sequencing depth was predicted to influence how clonotypes are shared among donors.

V dropped 2 bases and J dropped 4 bases, with 12 bases sitting between them. CDR3 length: 14 residues. CDR1 SGHTA and CDR2 FQGNSA come from the germline V gene. With regard to this clone: Its target is unknown.

Ten immunoSEQ deep assay plates were used to sequence the DNA of unsorted PBMCs. In the authors' methods: With immunoSEQ giving junction-only sequences and no quality scores, filtering differed. Sequenced by immunoSEQ multiplex PCR; TCRdb stores in-frame clones only, minus some. V and J calls and clone size are given by that table; D and trimming were obtained from the DNA. There are 450,000 to 500,000 clones in the sample; roughly 85% occur only once, and about 12% lies in the top ten. Healthy adults negative for HIV, lacking recent acute infections or vaccinations, served as donors. The TCR was taken from a woman between 35 and 50 years old in good health. Some clones in this sample may be carry-over from other donors' samples. The chain links TRBV7-2 to TRBJ2-7, with D maybe TRBD2 (5 bases). The sequenced material came from PBMCs. The CDR3 protein is CASSLRAGEYEQYF. The CDR3 DNA reads TGTGCCAGCAGCTTAAGGGCGGGCGAATACGAGCAGTACTTC.